The 8 T cell receptor beta chains reported below all come from one sample, sequenced in a study of T cell repertoires in cytomegalovirus infection. TCRdb redid the calling of the reads with MiXCR, one entry per CDR3 protein. The table lists roughly 180,000 distinct CDR3 sequences, 17% of them singletons. The sample was CD8+ T cells from PBMCs. The receptors originated from a human donor in good health (CMV status not recorded). Some clones in this sample may be carry-over from other donors' samples.

This clonotype was seen a handful of times. The chain has TRBV6-2 or TRBV6-3 and TRBJ2-7; a possible D gene is TRBD1 (6 bases). The V gene's germline CDR1 is MNHEY and CDR2 SVGEGT. There are 15 residues in the CDR3. The V end lost 0 bases, the J end lost 2 bases, and 11 bases lay between the germline ends. The CDR3 DNA reads TGTGCCAGCAGTTACTCCAGGGGACCAGCCTACGAGCAGTACTTC. Its protein product is CASSYSRGPAYEQYF.

This clonotype was seen just once. The gene calls are TRBV5-4 and TRBJ2-7, with 7 bases identical to TRBD1. The CDR3 contains 14 residues. The V segment lost 0 bases and the J segment 3 bases; nucleotides outside the gene matches: 3. Per the germline V gene, CDR1 is SGHNT and CDR2 is YYREEE (reference sequence). In DNA, the CDR3 is TGTGCCAGCAGCTTGGCGGGACAGTTCTACGAGCAGTACTTC. As protein: CASSLAGQFYEQYF.

This clonotype was seen many times. This chain joins TRBV7-8 and TRBJ1-5; D ambiguous. Germline values: CDR1 SGHVS, CDR2 FQNEAQ. The CDR3 consists of 14 residues. V was cut by 1 base and J by 7 bases, with 11 bases left in between. The CDR3 here is CASSLEAGGQPQHF. The CDR3 coding sequence is TGTGCCAGCAGCTTAGAGGCTGGAGGCCAGCCCCAGCATTTT.

CDR3 amino acids: CASSYLFPGQASNGYTF. CDR3 sequence (DNA): TGTGCCAGCAGTTACCTCTTTCCGGGACAGGCTTCTAATGGCTACACCTTC. The chain is built from TRBV6-6 and TRBJ1-2, with 8 bases fitting TRBD1. CDR1 is MNHNY, CDR2 SVGAGI, per germline (reference sequence). Trimming removed 2 bases from V and 6 bases from J; junction bases left unmatched: 14. This CDR3 contains 17 residues.

This chain joins TRBV28 and TRBJ1-1, with TRBD1 identical over 7 bases. Germline values: CDR1 MDHEN, CDR2 SYDVKM. This CDR3 has 13 amino acids. J gave up 6 bases and V 6 bases, and 7 bases lay outside the gene matches. This chain's CDR3 is CASSFGQVSEAFF. As DNA, the CDR3 is TGTGCCAGCAGCTTCGGACAGGTCTCTGAAGCTTTCTTT.

The chain recombines TRBV9 with TRBJ2-1, with D unresolved. V was trimmed by 0 bases and J by 6 bases, leaving 7 bases between them. Germline CDR1 reads SGDLS; CDR2 reads YYNGEE. The CDR3 runs to 13 residues. The CDR3 DNA is TGTGCCAGCAGCGTAGCGATCTTCAATGAGCAGTTCTTC. Residues: CASSVAIFNEQFF.

The CDR3 nucleotides read TGTGCCAGCAGCGGGGCACTGGTAATACCCTACGAGCAGTACTTC. It translates to CASSGALVIPYEQYF. This sequence joins TRBV5-5 and TRBJ2-7; maybe TRBD1 (5 bases). Trimming left V 4 bases short and J 2 bases short, with 16 bases between. CDR3 size: 15 residues. Germline CDR1 is SGHKS and CDR2 is YYEKEE (reference sequence).

This clonotype was counted a few times. The rearrangement joins TRBV6-2 or TRBV6-3 to TRBJ2-2; no reliable D call. The CDR3 is made up of 14 amino acids. CDR1 is MNHEY, CDR2 SVGEGT, per germline. Trimming took off 3 bases at V and 1 base at J, with 6 bases between the two ends. CDR3 sequence: CASSYLRNTGELFF. DNA of the CDR3: TGTGCCAGCAGTTATCTCAGGAACACCGGGGAGCTGTTTTTT.